The entry below gives a single T cell receptor (beta chain) sequence along with its context. The antigen is not known. This record comes from a study of T cells in narcolepsy. Whole-study context: Enrolled donors included narcolepsy type 1 or type 2 patients and healthy controls. Study results and caveats: HCRT-specific and TRIB2-specific autoreactive clonotypes appeared among same-patient CSF and blood CD4+ clonotypes. Some memory CD4+ repertoires had no autoreactive clone sequences. Autoreactive clonotypes reportedly recurred in blood of same and different patients, not controls.

Sequencing was performed with immunoSEQ multiplex PCR; in TCRdb, only in-frame clones are kept and a portion is missing. Of 35,000 to 40,000 clones in the sample, over 75% were seen once. This receptor was obtained from a human donor with narcolepsy. The sequenced material came from CD45RA- memory CD4+ T cells from PBMCs.

CDR3 loop: CASSWSGIQPQHF. The CDR3 DNA follows: TGTGCCAGCAGCTGGTCCGGGATTCAGCCCCAGCATTTT. The chain joins TRBV11-2 to TRBJ1-5; D remains ambiguous. The CDR3 runs 13 residues. The ends were cut back, 4 bases at V and 6 bases at J, with 10 bases in the middle. CDR1 and CDR2 (germline): SGHAT, FQNNGV.